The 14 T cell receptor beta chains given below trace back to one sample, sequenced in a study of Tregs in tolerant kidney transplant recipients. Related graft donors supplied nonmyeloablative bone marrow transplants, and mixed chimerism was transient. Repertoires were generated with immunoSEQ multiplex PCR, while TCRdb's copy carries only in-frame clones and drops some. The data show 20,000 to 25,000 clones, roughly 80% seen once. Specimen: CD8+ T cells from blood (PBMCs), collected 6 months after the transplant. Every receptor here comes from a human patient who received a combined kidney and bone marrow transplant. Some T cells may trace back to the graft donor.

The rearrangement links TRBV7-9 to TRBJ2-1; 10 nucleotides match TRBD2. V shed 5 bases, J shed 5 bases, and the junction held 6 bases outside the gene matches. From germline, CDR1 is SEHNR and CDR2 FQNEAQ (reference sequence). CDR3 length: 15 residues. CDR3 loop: CASSKGTSDNNEQFF. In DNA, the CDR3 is TGTGCCAGCAGCAAAGGGACTAGCGACAACAATGAGCAGTTCTTC.

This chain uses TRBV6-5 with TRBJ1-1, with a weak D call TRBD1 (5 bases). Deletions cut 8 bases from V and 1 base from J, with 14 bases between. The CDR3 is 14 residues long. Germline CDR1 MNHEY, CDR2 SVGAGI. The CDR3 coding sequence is TGTGCCAGCGCTTTCTCGGGGGGGAACACTGAAGCTTTCTTT. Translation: CASAFSGGNTEAFF.

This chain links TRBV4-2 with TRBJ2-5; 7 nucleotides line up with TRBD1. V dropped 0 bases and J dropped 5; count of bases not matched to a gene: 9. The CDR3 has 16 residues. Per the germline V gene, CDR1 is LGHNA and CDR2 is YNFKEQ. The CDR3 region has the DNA TGTGCCAGCAGCCAAGATTCTGAGGGGGCGATGGAGACCCAGTACTTC. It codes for CASSQDSEGAMETQYF.

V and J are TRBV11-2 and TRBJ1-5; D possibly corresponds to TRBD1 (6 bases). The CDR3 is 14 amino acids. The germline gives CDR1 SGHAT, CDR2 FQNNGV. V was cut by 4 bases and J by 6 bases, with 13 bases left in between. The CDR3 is CASSWGRGGQPQHF. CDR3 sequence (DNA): TGTGCCAGCAGCTGGGGCAGGGGCGGTCAGCCCCAGCATTTT.

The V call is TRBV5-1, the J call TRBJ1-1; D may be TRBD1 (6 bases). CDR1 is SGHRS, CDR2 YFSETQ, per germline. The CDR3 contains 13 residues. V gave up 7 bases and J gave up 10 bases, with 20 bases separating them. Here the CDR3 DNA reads TGCGCCAGCGGCCAGGGGCCTCGCAGGACAGCTTTCTTT. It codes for CASGQGPRRTAFF.

The DNA for the CDR3 is TGTGCCAGCAGTTTACTTGGGGGCCGGGGCTACGAGCAGTACTTC. Translation: CASSLLGGRGYEQYF. The chain recombines TRBV27 with TRBJ2-7; tentatively, D is TRBD1 (6 bases). V lost 2 bases and J 3 bases, leaving 14 bases between the germline ends. The germline V gene encodes CDR1 MNHEY and CDR2 SMNVEV (reference sequence). This CDR3 spans 15 amino acids.

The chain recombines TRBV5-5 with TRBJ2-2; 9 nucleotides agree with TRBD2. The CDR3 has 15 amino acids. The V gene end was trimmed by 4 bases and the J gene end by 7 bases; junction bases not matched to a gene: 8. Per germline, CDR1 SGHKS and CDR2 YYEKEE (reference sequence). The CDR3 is CASSTGTSLNGELFF. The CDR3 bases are TGTGCCAGCAGCACGGGGACTAGCCTAAACGGGGAGCTGTTTTTT.

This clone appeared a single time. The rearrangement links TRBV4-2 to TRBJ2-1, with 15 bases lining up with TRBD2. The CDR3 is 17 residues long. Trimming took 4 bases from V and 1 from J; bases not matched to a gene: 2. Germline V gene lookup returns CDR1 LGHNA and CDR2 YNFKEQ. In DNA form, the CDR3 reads TGTGCCAGCAGCCCAGGACTAGCGGGGGGGTCCTACAATGAGCAGTTCTTC. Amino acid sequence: CASSPGLAGGSYNEQFF.

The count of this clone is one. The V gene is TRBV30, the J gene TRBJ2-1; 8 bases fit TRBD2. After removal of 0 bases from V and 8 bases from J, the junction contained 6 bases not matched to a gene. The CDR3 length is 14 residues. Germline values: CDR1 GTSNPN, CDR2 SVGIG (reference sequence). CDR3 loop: CAWSVLAAVDEQFF. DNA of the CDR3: TGTGCCTGGAGTGTACTAGCGGCGGTCGATGAGCAGTTCTTC.

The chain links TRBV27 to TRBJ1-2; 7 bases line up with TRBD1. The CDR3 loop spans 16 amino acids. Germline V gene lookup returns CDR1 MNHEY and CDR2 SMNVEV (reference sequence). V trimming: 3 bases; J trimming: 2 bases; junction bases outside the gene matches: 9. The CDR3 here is CASSFGRQGENYGYTF. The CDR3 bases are TGTGCCAGCAGTTTCGGCCGACAGGGAGAAAACTATGGCTACACCTTC.

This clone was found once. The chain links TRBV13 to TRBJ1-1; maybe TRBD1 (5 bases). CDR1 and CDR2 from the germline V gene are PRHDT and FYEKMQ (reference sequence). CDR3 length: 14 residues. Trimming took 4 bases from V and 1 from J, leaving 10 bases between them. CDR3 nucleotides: TGTGCCAGCAGCTCCAGAACAGGGAACACTGAAGCTTTCTTT. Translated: CASSSRTGNTEAFF.

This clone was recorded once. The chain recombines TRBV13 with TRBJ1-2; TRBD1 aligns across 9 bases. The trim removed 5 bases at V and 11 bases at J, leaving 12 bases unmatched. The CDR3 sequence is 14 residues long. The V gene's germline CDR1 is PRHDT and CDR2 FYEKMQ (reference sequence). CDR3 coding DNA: TGTGCCAGCAGCCCCGGACGGGACAGGGTGCGATACACCTTC. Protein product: CASSPGRDRVRYTF.

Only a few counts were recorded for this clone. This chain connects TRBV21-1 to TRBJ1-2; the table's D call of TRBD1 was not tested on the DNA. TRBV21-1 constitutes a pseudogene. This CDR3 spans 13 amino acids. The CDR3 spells CASSKETGVGYTF. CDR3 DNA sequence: TGTGCCAGCAGCAAAGAGACAGGGGTCGGCTACACCTTC.

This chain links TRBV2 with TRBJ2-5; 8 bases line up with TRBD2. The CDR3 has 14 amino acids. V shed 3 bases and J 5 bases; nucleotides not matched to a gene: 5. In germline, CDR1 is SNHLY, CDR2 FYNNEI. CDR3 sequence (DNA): TGTGCCAGCAGTGATACGGGGGGGGTCGAGACCCAGTACTTC. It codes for CASSDTGGVETQYF.